This passage covers 19 T cell receptor beta chains from one sample sequenced in a study of blood T cells in healthy people across ages. Using a J-beta primer mix together with a sample-barcoded 5' primer, a second PCR was run for roughly 6 to 11 cycles. TCRdb reprocessed the 5' RACE reads via MiXCR and lists one record per CDR3 protein. This table has around 620,000 distinct CDR3 sequences, roughly 29% appearing once. The sample comprised blood. Receptors originate from a woman in her 70s in good health.

Only a few counts were recorded for this clonotype. The rearrangement joins TRBV6-1 to TRBJ1-5; TRBD1 agrees at 7 bases. The CDR3 extends over 15 amino acids. Per germline, CDR1 MNHNS and CDR2 SASEGT. V trimming: 3 bases; J trimming: 0 bases; junction bases outside the gene matches: 2. The CDR3: CASSDYRGSNQPQHF. CDR3 nucleotide sequence: TGTGCCAGCAGTGACTACAGGGGTAGCAATCAGCCCCAGCATTTT.

This sequence joins TRBV5-1 and TRBJ1-5; D is unclear. V dropped 1 base and J dropped 5 bases, with 7 bases sitting between them. The CDR3 consists of 13 residues. The germline gives CDR1 SGHRS, CDR2 YFSETQ. For the CDR3, the DNA is TGCGCCAGCAGCTTGAGGCCCCATCAGCCCCAGCATTTT. Amino acids: CASSLRPHQPQHF.

Only a few counts were recorded for this clonotype. V and J are TRBV20-1 and TRBJ2-5, with D possibly matching TRBD1 (5 bases). Trimming removed 0 bases from V and 2 bases from J, with 7 bases in between. Germline V gene data show CDR1 as DFQATT and CDR2 as SNEGSKA (reference sequence). This CDR3 contains 13 residues. The CDR3 spells CSARDPGQETQYF. The CDR3 coding sequence is TGCAGTGCTAGAGACCCAGGGCAAGAGACCCAGTACTTC.

There are a few counts of this clonotype. The rearrangement links TRBV20-1 to TRBJ1-1; D not resolved. The CDR3 spans 14 residues. Germline V gene data show CDR1 as DFQATT and CDR2 as SNEGSKA (reference sequence). Trimming shortened V by 2 bases and J by 2 bases, and 12 bases separated the two germline ends. The CDR3 protein is CSARPEGKNTEAFF. The CDR3 coding sequence is TGCAGTGCTAGACCCGAAGGCAAAAACACTGAAGCTTTCTTT.

The chain carries TRBV12-3 or TRBV12-4 and TRBJ1-4, with D possibly TRBD1 on 6 matching bases. The CDR3 totals 15 residues. V was clipped by 5 bases and J by 5 bases, with 15 bases between them. The CDR3 sequence: CASSRTPRGNEKLFF. The CDR3 DNA reads as TGTGCCAGCAGTCGTACCCCCAGGGGAAATGAAAAACTGTTTTTT.

The CDR3 here is CASSLRINEKLFF. Here the CDR3 DNA reads TGTGCCAGCAGTTTACGGATCAATGAAAAACTGTTTTTT. This sequence joins TRBV27 and TRBJ1-4; the D is unclear. The CDR3 is made up of 13 amino acids. The germline V and J ends were trimmed by 2 bases and 5 bases, with 6 bases remaining between them. The germline V gene encodes CDR1 MNHEY and CDR2 SMNVEV (reference sequence).

V is TRBV20-1 and J is TRBJ2-1; weak D call: TRBD2 (5 bases). The length of the CDR3 is 12 residues. Germline CDR1 DFQATT, CDR2 SNEGSKA (reference sequence). The V end was cut by 1 base, the J end by 9 bases, with 10 bases between. The CDR3 region is CSARGGGGEQFF. Here the CDR3 DNA reads TGCAGTGCTAGAGGCGGAGGAGGTGAGCAGTTCTTC.

The rearrangement links TRBV7-3 to TRBJ1-1, with D hard to call. Per germline, CDR1 SGHTA and CDR2 FQGTGA. The CDR3 contains 13 residues. Trimming took off 6 bases at V and 1 base at J, with 9 bases between the two ends. The CDR3 bases are TGTGCCAGCAGGGTTGCACCGAACACTGAAGCTTTCTTT. Protein: CASRVAPNTEAFF.

The chain is built from TRBV7-3 and TRBJ1-1; TRBD1 matches at 7 bases. This CDR3 contains 14 residues. In germline, CDR1 is SGHTA, CDR2 FQGTGA. V was clipped by 5 bases and J by 4 bases; unmatched bases: 7. This chain's CDR3 is CASSSQGVATEAFF. The DNA for the CDR3 is TGTGCCAGCAGCAGTCAGGGGGTGGCCACTGAAGCTTTCTTT.

CDR3 loop: CASSPRQGQYEQYF. In DNA form, the CDR3 reads TGTGCCAGCTCCCCCAGGCAGGGTCAATACGAGCAGTACTTC. The chain joins TRBV7-2 to TRBJ2-7; possible D gene TRBD1, 5 bases. The germline gives CDR1 SGHTA, CDR2 FQGNSA. This CDR3 contains 14 residues. Trimming removed 8 bases at V and 4 bases at J, with 18 bases between.

The genes are TRBV3-1 and TRBJ1-2; TRBD1 agrees at 10 bases. V shed 4 bases and J 6 bases; nucleotides not matched to a gene: 8. Germline CDR1 reads LGHDT; CDR2 reads YNNKEL (reference sequence). The CDR3 contains 15 residues. The chain's CDR3 is CASSPSGQGTNGYTF. For the CDR3, the DNA is TGTGCCAGCAGCCCATCGGGACAGGGGACAAATGGCTACACCTTC.

This clonotype was seen a few times. Because it lacks the conserved phenylalanine or tryptophan at the end, this CDR3 is likely a read error. The chain is built from TRBV2 and TRBJ2-7; D possibly uses TRBD1 or TRBD2 (5 bases each). V dropped 4 bases and J dropped 2 bases, with 15 bases sitting between them. CDR3 length equals 15 residues. The germline gives CDR1 SNHLY, CDR2 FYNNEI. The CDR3 reads CASSGGAVGAYEQYL. CDR3 coding DNA: TGTGCCAGCAGTGGAGGGGCCGTCGGCGCCTACGAGCAGTACCTC.

The chain carries TRBV5-1 and TRBJ1-2; TRBD1 agrees at 8 bases. Germline V gene lookup returns CDR1 SGHRS and CDR2 YFSETQ. The CDR3 covers 13 residues. J lost 10 bases, V lost 3 bases, and 8 bases had no gene match. DNA of the CDR3: TGCGCCAGCAGCTGGGGTGGACAGGGCGACTACACCTTC. Translated, it gives CASSWGGQGDYTF.

This clonotype was seen a few times. V gene TRBV2 combines with J gene TRBJ1-5; D possibly corresponds to TRBD1 (5 bases). V was clipped by 4 bases and J by 3 bases, with 13 bases between them. Germline CDR1 reads SNHLY; CDR2 reads FYNNEI. The CDR3 covers 15 residues. The chain's CDR3 is CASSVTKGVNQPQHF. CDR3 nucleotides: TGTGCCAGCAGTGTCACGAAAGGGGTCAATCAGCCCCAGCATTTT.

The V call is TRBV6-2 or TRBV6-3, the J call TRBJ2-5, with a possible D match to TRBD2 (6 bases). The DNA end is a closer match to TRBJ2-1, so the J assignment may be wrong. CDR3 length: 14 amino acids. Looked up from germline, CDR1 is MNHEY and CDR2 is SVGEGT. The CDR3 loop is CASSYGTLGREQFF. CDR3 DNA: TGTGCCAGCAGTTACGGGACTCTCGGCAGGGAGCAGTTCTTC.

In regard to this clonotype: The final CDR3 position lacks the conserved phenylalanine or tryptophan, pointing to a likely read error. The V call is TRBV7-2, the J call TRBJ2-3; D gene unclear. The germline V gene encodes CDR1 SGHTA and CDR2 FQGNSA. The V end was cut by 4 bases, the J end by 1 base, with 3 bases between. The CDR3 has 12 residues. The CDR3 region is CASSYRTDTQYI. CDR3 nucleotides: TGTGCCAGCAGCTACCGCACAGATACGCAGTATATT.

This clonotype was seen a few times. The rearrangement uses TRBV2 and TRBJ2-1; D is possibly TRBD1 (5 bases). Trimming pared 8 bases from V and 2 bases from J, leaving 10 bases between. CDR1 and CDR2 from the germline V gene are SNHLY and FYNNEI. The CDR3 loop spans 13 amino acids. CDR3 bases: TGTGCCAGCTCCCTGACAGCCTACAATGAGCAGTTCTTC. Its translation: CASSLTAYNEQFF.

The chain joins TRBV7-9 to TRBJ1-2; a possible D gene is TRBD1 (5 bases). Germline lookup yields CDR1 SEHNR and CDR2 FQNEAQ (reference sequence). The CDR3 consists of 11 residues. Trimming removed 10 bases at V and 8 bases at J, with 14 bases between. The CDR3 DNA sequence: TGTGCCACCCCGGGGGGGGTAGGCTACACCTTC. The encoded protein is CATPGGVGYTF.

The genes are TRBV5-1 and TRBJ1-2; no clear D. The germline CDR1 and CDR2 sequences are SGHRS and YFSETQ. This CDR3 spans 13 amino acids. The V gene lost 2 bases and the J gene lost 7 bases, with 12 bases spanning the gap. This chain's CDR3 is CASSLGLRGGYTF. The CDR3 nucleotides are TGCGCCAGCAGCTTAGGACTTAGAGGTGGCTACACCTTC.